The 32 T cell receptor beta chains below were found in one sample sequenced in a study of spatial heterogeneity in lung cancer. Study-wide points: Tumor mutation count correlated with how many alpha and beta TCRs expanded intratumorally.

Their antigens remain unidentified. Time point denoted: sample taken at primary tumor resection. TCRdb re-derived calls from the 5' RACE reads in MiXCR, one entry per CDR3 protein. The sample comprises around 100,000 distinct CDR3 sequences, 4.4% of which are singletons, and less than 25% rests with the top ten. The sample was lung tumor tissue, taken at surgery. Source of these receptors: a male donor with early-stage non-small cell lung cancer.

This clonotype was seen repeatedly, ten times or more. V and J are TRBV12-3 or TRBV12-4 and TRBJ1-1; D is uncertain. The ends were cut back, 3 bases at V and 1 base at J, with 9 bases in the middle. The CDR3 totals 14 residues. The DNA of the CDR3 is TGTGCCAGCAGTTTTAGACAAGAGAACACTGAAGCTTTCTTT. Translating it yields CASSFRQENTEAFF.

This clonotype has ten or more counts. The chain carries TRBV12-3 or TRBV12-4 and TRBJ1-4; 8 bases are a match to TRBD1. V shed 5 bases, J shed 8 bases, and the junction held 7 bases outside the gene matches. The CDR3 loop spans 14 amino acids. The CDR3 bases are TGTGCCAGCAGTCCAGGGACAGGCGAAGAAAAACTGTTTTTT. Its protein is CASSPGTGEEKLFF.

This clonotype was observed many times. This chain connects TRBV12-3 or TRBV12-4 to TRBJ2-2; 8 bases map to TRBD1. This CDR3 contains 14 residues. V shed 5 bases and J 4 bases; nucleotides not matched to a gene: 3. The CDR3 DNA reads as TGTGCCAGCAGTACCGGACAGGGCACCGGGGAGCTGTTTTTT. It translates to CASSTGQGTGELFF.

In its sample, this clonotype was seen many times. The chain links TRBV20-1 to TRBJ2-1, with 8 bases aligning to TRBD2. Per germline, CDR1 DFQATT and CDR2 SNEGSKA (reference sequence). CDR3 length: 17 amino acids. The V gene end was trimmed by 3 bases and the J gene end by 0 bases; junction bases not matched to a gene: 10. The chain's CDR3 is CSASTRGSGGSYNEQFF. The DNA for the CDR3 is TGCAGTGCTAGCACTCGGGGGAGCGGGGGCTCCTACAATGAGCAGTTCTTC.

Ten or more counts support this clonotype. The chain couples TRBV14 to TRBJ2-5; TRBD2 matches at 11 bases. The V gene's germline CDR1 is SGHDN and CDR2 FVKESK. Germline trimming cut 4 bases from V and 5 bases from J; bases unmatched to any gene: 6. This CDR3 has 15 residues. For the CDR3, the DNA is TGTGCCAGCAGCCTCCAACTAGCGGGAGTGGAGACCCAGTACTTC. It codes for CASSLQLAGVETQYF.

In this sample, this clonotype turned up many times. This chain links TRBV4-1 with TRBJ1-1, with 7 bases identical to TRBD1. The J segment lost 1 base and the V segment lost 2 bases, leaving 10 bases of the junction unmatched. Germline CDR1 is MGHRA and CDR2 is YSYEKL. The CDR3 runs to 17 residues. The CDR3 protein is CASSQPQTGLGNTEAFF. In DNA, the CDR3 is TGCGCCAGCAGCCAACCTCAGACAGGGTTGGGGAACACTGAAGCTTTCTTT.

This clonotype came up a few times. CDR3 residues: CASSPTSGLADTDTQYF. The CDR3 DNA is TGTGCCAGCAGTCCGACTTCTGGACTAGCCGACACAGATACGCAGTATTTT. The rearrangement links TRBV28 to TRBJ2-3, with 8 bases that match TRBD2. Germline V gene lookup returns CDR1 MDHEN and CDR2 SYDVKM. J was trimmed by 2 bases and V by 5 bases; bases with no gene match: 12. There are 17 residues in the CDR3.

This clonotype was seen many times. The V call is TRBV27, the J call TRBJ2-1; 9 nucleotides align to TRBD2. After removal of 0 bases from V and 10 bases from J, the junction contained 4 bases not matched to a gene. Germline values: CDR1 MNHEY, CDR2 SMNVEV (reference sequence). The CDR3 length is 14 residues. DNA of the CDR3: TGTGCCAGCAGTTTATCGGCGGGAGGGCCGGAGCAGTTCTTC. It translates to CASSLSAGGPEQFF.

This clonotype was recorded at least ten times. The rearrangement joins TRBV5-1 to TRBJ2-1; tentative D call: TRBD2 (6 bases). This CDR3 spans 15 amino acids. V shed 4 bases and J shed 4 bases, with 15 bases lying between them. The germline V gene encodes CDR1 SGHRS and CDR2 YFSETQ. CDR3 amino acids: CASSPGGVGYNEQFF. The CDR3 DNA follows: TGCGCCAGCAGCCCTGGAGGGGTAGGATACAATGAGCAGTTCTTC. Full variable domain (rest looked up from reference TRBV5-1 and TRBJ2-1): KAGVTQTPRYLIKTRGQQVTLSCSPISGHRSVSWYQQTPGQGLQFLFEYFSETQRNKGNFPGRFSGRQFSNSRSEMNVSTLELGDSALYLCASSPGGVGYNEQFFGPGTRLTVL.

This clonotype was seen only a few times. This chain connects TRBV7-9 to TRBJ2-5; D unresolved. The CDR3 totals 14 residues. The germline V gene encodes CDR1 SEHNR and CDR2 FQNEAQ (reference sequence). V dropped 4 bases and J dropped 0 bases, with 9 bases sitting between them. CDR3 region: CASSSVIDQETQYF. CDR3 DNA: TGTGCCAGCAGCTCTGTTATAGACCAAGAGACCCAGTACTTC.

This clonotype came up many times. This sequence joins TRBV6-6 and TRBJ1-5; D might be TRBD1 (6 bases). CDR1 and CDR2 from the germline V gene are MNHNY and SVGAGI (reference sequence). CDR3 length: 13 residues. Trimming pared 5 bases from V and 4 bases from J, leaving 9 bases between. CDR3 in amino acids: CASSTGPNQPQHF. The DNA of the CDR3 is TGTGCCAGCAGTACAGGGCCGAATCAGCCCCAGCATTTT.

This clonotype has at least ten counts. This chain joins TRBV6-1 and TRBJ1-1; 9 nucleotides agree with TRBD1. This CDR3 region has 12 residues. Trimming cost V 6 bases and J 4 bases; bases outside gene matches: 0. Germline values: CDR1 MNHNS, CDR2 SASEGT. This CDR3 is CASRTGGTEAFF. Written as DNA, the CDR3 is TGTGCCAGCAGGACAGGGGGCACTGAAGCTTTCTTT.

This clonotype was recorded at least ten times. The rearrangement joins TRBV12-3 or TRBV12-4 to TRBJ1-1; 11 bases fit TRBD1. The CDR3 has 18 residues. V was pared by 7 bases and J by 3 bases, with 16 bases of the junction left unmatched. CDR3 coding DNA: TGTGCCAGCACCTTCCGACTCCGGACAGGGGGCCTGTACACTGAAGCTTTCTTT. Amino acid sequence: CASTFRLRTGGLYTEAFF.

This clonotype appeared many times. The rearrangement links TRBV9 to TRBJ1-6; D is ambiguous. The CDR3 totals 13 residues. V was trimmed by 1 base and J by 8 bases, leaving 7 bases between them. CDR1 and CDR2 (germline): SGDLS, YYNGEE. In DNA form, the CDR3 reads TGTGCCAGCAGCGTACACCTGGATTCACCCCTCCACTTT. Amino acids: CASSVHLDSPLHF.

This clonotype was seen many times. The CDR3 sequence: CASSQISGRSSYEQYF. DNA for the CDR3: TGCGCCAGCAGCCAAATTAGCGGGAGAAGCTCCTACGAGCAGTACTTC. The gene calls are TRBV4-1 and TRBJ2-7; the match to TRBD2 covers 9 bases. The V gene's germline CDR1 is MGHRA and CDR2 YSYEKL. CDR3 length: 16 amino acids. V shed 2 bases, J shed 0 bases, and the junction held 5 bases outside the gene matches.

This clonotype was counted many times. The V call is TRBV12-3 or TRBV12-4, the J call TRBJ2-7; 13 bases align to TRBD2. V trimming: 6 bases; J trimming: 4 bases; junction bases outside the gene matches: 18. The CDR3 totals 19 residues. CDR3 region: CASSPRGLAGNSPRYEQYF. For the CDR3, the DNA is TGTGCCAGCAGCCCTCGGGGACTAGCGGGAAACTCTCCTCGGTACGAGCAGTACTTC.

This clonotype occurred many times. CDR3 coding DNA: TGTGCCAGCAGCCCACAGCTAGCGAACACTGAAGCTTTCTTT. Protein sequence: CASSPQLANTEAFF. The chain combines TRBV7-2 with TRBJ1-1; no reliable D call. The CDR3 is made up of 14 amino acids. The V end was cut by 5 bases, the J end by 1 base, with 11 bases between. Germline V lookup: CDR1 SGHTA, CDR2 FQGNSA.

On this clonotype itself: A much more abundant neighbour one base away suggests this may be a read error. The chain couples TRBV7-9 to TRBJ2-4, with no clear D. Germline CDR1 and CDR2: SEHNR and FQNEAQ (reference sequence). CDR3 size: 12 residues. CDR3 DNA sequence: TGTGTCAGCAGCTTTCAGATAAACATTCAGTACTTC. Translated: CVSSFQINIQYF. Drawing the rest from reference TRBV7-9 and TRBJ2-4, the complete variable domain is DTGVSQNPRHKITKRGQNVTFRCDPISEHNRLYWYRQTLGQGPEFLTYFQNEAQLEKSRLLSDRFSAERPKGSFSTLEIQRTEQGDSAMYLCVSSFQINIQYFGAGTRLSVL.

This clonotype was seen only a few times. The V call is TRBV3-1, the J call TRBJ2-7, with a possible D match to TRBD1 (6 bases). Germline-derived CDR1 and CDR2 are LGHDT and YNNKEL (reference sequence). V was shortened by 4 bases and J by 6 bases, with 10 bases between the two germline ends. The CDR3 contains 12 residues. The DNA for the CDR3 is TGTGCCAGCAGCCTTGGACAGCTCGAGCAGTACTTC. Protein sequence: CASSLGQLEQYF.

This clonotype was observed at least ten times. This rearrangement joins TRBV27 to TRBJ2-3, with D perhaps matching TRBD1 (5 bases). Per germline, CDR1 MNHEY and CDR2 SMNVEV (reference sequence). V lost 3 bases and J lost 7, with 8 bases in between. This CDR3 spans 12 amino acids. CDR3 protein: CASSFDSNTQYF. The DNA for the CDR3 is TGTGCCAGCAGTTTTGACAGCAATACGCAGTATTTT.

This clonotype was found many times. The rearrangement uses TRBV27 and TRBJ1-1; 8 positions match TRBD1. The CDR3 length is 13 residues. The V gene's germline CDR1 is MNHEY and CDR2 SMNVEV (reference sequence). Unmatched junction bases numbered 9, after V lost 6 bases and J lost 9 bases. The CDR3 reads CASSHSTGGKAFF. The CDR3 region has the DNA TGTGCCAGCAGCCACTCAACAGGGGGGAAAGCTTTCTTT.

This clonotype was detected ten times or more. V gene TRBV28 combines with J gene TRBJ1-1; unclear D gene. The V gene's germline CDR1 is MDHEN and CDR2 SYDVKM. The CDR3 is made up of 14 amino acids. V lost 2 bases, J lost 5 bases, and 12 bases lay in between. The CDR3 sequence: CASSLPGRGTEAFF. CDR3 DNA sequence: TGTGCCAGCAGTTTACCCGGTCGAGGAACTGAAGCTTTCTTT.

By sample fraction, this clonotype is large. V gene TRBV28 combines with J gene TRBJ1-5; weak D call: TRBD1 (6 bases). Looked up from germline, CDR1 is MDHEN and CDR2 is SYDVKM. Trimming took off 2 bases at V and 3 bases at J, with 11 bases between the two ends. The CDR3 spans 15 residues. The CDR3 region is CASSLTGFTNQPQHF. The DNA for the CDR3 is TGTGCCAGCAGTTTAACAGGGTTTACCAATCAGCCCCAGCATTTT.

This clonotype was counted many times. The chain uses TRBV6-6 and TRBJ2-7, with D hard to call. V was cut by 5 bases and J by 1 base, with 18 bases left in between. This CDR3 spans 16 amino acids. Germline V gene data show CDR1 as MNHNY and CDR2 as SVGAGI (reference sequence). The DNA for the CDR3 is TGTGCCAGCAGTCCTCGAATTTCCCAGCTATCCTACGAGCAGTACTTC. This translates into CASSPRISQLSYEQYF.

This clonotype was seen ten or more times. The chain combines TRBV5-1 with TRBJ2-1; D is possibly TRBD1 (5 bases). The germline gives CDR1 SGHRS, CDR2 YFSETQ. V was cut by 1 base and J by 9 bases, with 14 bases left in between. The CDR3 covers 14 residues. The DNA of the CDR3 is TGCGCCAGCAGCTTGTGGGGCCAGGGCGGTGAGCAGTTCTTC. This codes for CASSLWGQGGEQFF.

This clonotype was counted a few times. The CDR3, as DNA: TGTGCCAGCAGCCGGGTTAGCGGGAGTGGGGAGACCCAGTACTTC. This encodes CASSRVSGSGETQYF. The V call is TRBV3-1, the J call TRBJ2-5; 9 nucleotides match TRBD2. CDR3 length equals 15 residues. V lost 4 bases and J lost 5; bases outside the gene matches: 8. Germline lookup yields CDR1 LGHDT and CDR2 YNNKEL (reference sequence).

This clonotype came up many times. This chain connects TRBV5-1 to TRBJ1-1; D perhaps matches TRBD1 (6 bases). V was shortened by 6 bases and J by 1 base, with 10 bases between the two germline ends. The CDR3 length is 13 residues. Germline loops: CDR1 SGHRS, CDR2 YFSETQ. CDR3 nucleotides: TGCGCCAGCACGCTACAGGGGAACACTGAAGCTTTCTTT. As protein: CASTLQGNTEAFF.

This clonotype was counted many times. V is TRBV28 and J is TRBJ2-1; TRBD2 aligns across 9 bases. This CDR3 is 15 amino acids long. CDR1 is MDHEN, CDR2 SYDVKM, per germline. The V and J ends lost 7 bases and 5 bases, in that order; junction bases with no gene match: 9. CDR3 nucleotides: TGTGCCAGCACCCTAAAACTAGCGGGTGACAATGAGCAGTTCTTC. Protein: CASTLKLAGDNEQFF. The entire variable domain, with the rest obtained from reference TRBV28 and TRBJ2-1, is as follows: DVKVTQSSRYLVKRTGEKVFLECVQDMDHENMFWYRQDPGLGLRLIYFSYDVKMKEKGDIPEGYSVSREKKERFSLILESASTNQTSMYLCASTLKLAGDNEQFFGPGTRLTVL.

At least ten counts were recorded for this clonotype. The CDR3 DNA reads TGTGCCAGTAGTATAGTCGGCAGGGTAAACCAGCCCCAGCATTTT. It specifies CASSIVGRVNQPQHF. The genes are TRBV19 and TRBJ1-5, with a tentative D call TRBD1 (5 bases). The CDR3 sequence is 15 residues long. Deletions cut 1 base from V and 7 bases from J, with 14 bases between. Germline lookup yields CDR1 LNHDA and CDR2 SQIVND (reference sequence).

The V gene is TRBV29-1, the J gene TRBJ2-1; 8 positions match TRBD2. The CDR3 length is 14 residues. The V gene end was trimmed by 6 bases and the J gene end by 8 bases; junction bases not matched to a gene: 12. Per the germline V gene, CDR1 is SQVTM and CDR2 is ANQGSEA. The CDR3 loop reads CSVPRSGGGDEQFF. The CDR3 coding sequence is TGCAGCGTCCCGAGAAGCGGGGGAGGGGATGAGCAGTTCTTC.

This clonotype was seen ten or more times. This chain uses TRBV20-1 with TRBJ1-1; D call uncertain. The V gene's germline CDR1 is DFQATT and CDR2 SNEGSKA (reference sequence). V was cut by 3 bases and J by 6 bases, with 14 bases left in between. The CDR3 has 13 residues. This CDR3 is CSASRPQTSEAFF. The CDR3 DNA sequence: TGCAGTGCTAGCCGGCCACAGACGTCTGAAGCTTTCTTT.

In this sample, this clonotype turned up many times. V gene TRBV15 combines with J gene TRBJ1-4; 9 nucleotides line up with TRBD1. J gave up 3 bases and V 8 bases, and 7 bases lay outside the gene matches. The CDR3 is made up of 15 amino acids. CDR1 and CDR2 from the germline V gene are LNHNV and YYDKDF (reference sequence). The CDR3 DNA is TGTGCCACCGGTGAACAGGGGGCACCTAATGAAAAACTGTTTTTT. This gives the protein CATGEQGAPNEKLFF.